This note documents a single T cell receptor (beta chain) sequence. No antigen is known for it. No qualities accompany the bases; no much larger clone lies one base away. The CDR3 holds 16 amino acids from the cysteine to the phenylalanine. Only the CDR3 region is kept as DNA, spanning 48 bases read in frame from base 1. V is cut by 3 bases and J by 0 bases, and the space between the germline ends is 12 bases. CDR1 MNHEY and CDR2 SMNVEV are derived from the germline V gene (reference sequence). These data originate in a study of patients and donors after allogeneic stem cell transplantation (dated by TCRdb to about 2020). Library creation used RT-PCR. Instrument used: NextSeq 550. TCRdb trimmed the raw reads at Q25, called clones with MiXCR and kept productive beta chains. Duplicate CDR3 protein sequences are folded into a single record with the most common DNA and genes. This sample is represented by around 150,000 distinct CDR3 sequences; approximately 37% of them were singletons. The leading ten clones occupy 40% to 55% of the sample.

The specimen was blood, either unsorted or a sorted T cell fraction (not recorded which). The chain employs TRBV27 and TRBJ2-1; the D gene is possibly TRBD1 or TRBD2, with 5 bases matching each. The source of this sequence is a human donor who was either an allogeneic HSCT recipient or a stem cell or donor lymphocyte infusion donor (not recorded which). It is not recorded whose cells these are; they may come from a transplant donor. The CDR3 region: CASSFEAGSSYNEQFF. The nucleotides are TGTGCCAGCAGTTTCGAGGCAGGGAGCTCCTACAATGAGCAGTTCTTC.